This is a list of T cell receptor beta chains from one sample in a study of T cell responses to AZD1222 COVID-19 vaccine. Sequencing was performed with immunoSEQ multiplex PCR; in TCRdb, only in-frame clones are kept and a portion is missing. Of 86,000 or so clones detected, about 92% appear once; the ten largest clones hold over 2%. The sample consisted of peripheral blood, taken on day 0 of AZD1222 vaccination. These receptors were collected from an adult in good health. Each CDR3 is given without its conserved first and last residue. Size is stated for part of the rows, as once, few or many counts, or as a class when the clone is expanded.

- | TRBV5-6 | ASSLYGTSGRRNEQF
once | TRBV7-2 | ASRPDRSSYNSPLH
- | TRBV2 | ASSERQGLSGYT
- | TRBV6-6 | ASSYGGADTEAF
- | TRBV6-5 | ASSYSTGGGNEKLF
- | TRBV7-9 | ASSIGQVEATDTQY
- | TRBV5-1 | ASTRSPTDTQY
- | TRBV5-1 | ASSPNPSGGVNNEQF
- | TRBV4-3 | ASSQERDTEQY
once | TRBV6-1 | ASSEPRETILSYEQY
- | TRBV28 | ASRGGGGYEQY
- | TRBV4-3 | ASSQAPGGYSYNEQF
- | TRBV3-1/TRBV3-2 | ASSQVQGQGYT
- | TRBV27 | ASSTRPAGSVIDSPLH
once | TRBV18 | ASSPQAPSGSSYEQY
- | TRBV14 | ASSRAEGLANEQF
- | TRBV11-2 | ASSLPALLGTQY
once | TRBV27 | ASSFSPTTYGYT
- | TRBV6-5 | ASSLQGHTGELF
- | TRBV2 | ASSEGDTEAF
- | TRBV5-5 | ASRDRMNAMNTEAF
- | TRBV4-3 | ASSQPGTGGRLGYT
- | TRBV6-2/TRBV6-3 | ASSYGTVNTGELF
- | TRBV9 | ASSVEPSGVGSEQF
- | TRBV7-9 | ASSLAGGSYEQY
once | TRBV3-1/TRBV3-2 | ASKNYEQETQY
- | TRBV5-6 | ASSFKTGLASAGELF
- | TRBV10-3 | ATSGEENNEQF
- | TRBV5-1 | ASSSATGGPYEQY
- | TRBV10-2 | ASSVDRPQPQH
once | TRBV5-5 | ASSHLGGDSNQPQH
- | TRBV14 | ASSTQGAYNEQF
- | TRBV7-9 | ASSLGLAKNIQY
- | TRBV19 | ASSIAGSNQPQH
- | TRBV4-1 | ASRLQVGNTEAF
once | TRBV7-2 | ASSLERVGGTQY
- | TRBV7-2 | ASRRGGSINNEQF
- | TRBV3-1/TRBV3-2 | ASSQVTGATEAF
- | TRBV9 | ASSVSAAKNSPLH
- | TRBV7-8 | ASSLVRDRGHEQY
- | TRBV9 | ASRTATSGEGYT
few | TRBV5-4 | ASSLDPRSSGNTIY
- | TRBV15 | ATSRAGARYSNQPQH
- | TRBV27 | ASSSRGHTEAF
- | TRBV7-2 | ASSGQATGVNQPQH
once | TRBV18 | ASSPGGSSSGNTIY